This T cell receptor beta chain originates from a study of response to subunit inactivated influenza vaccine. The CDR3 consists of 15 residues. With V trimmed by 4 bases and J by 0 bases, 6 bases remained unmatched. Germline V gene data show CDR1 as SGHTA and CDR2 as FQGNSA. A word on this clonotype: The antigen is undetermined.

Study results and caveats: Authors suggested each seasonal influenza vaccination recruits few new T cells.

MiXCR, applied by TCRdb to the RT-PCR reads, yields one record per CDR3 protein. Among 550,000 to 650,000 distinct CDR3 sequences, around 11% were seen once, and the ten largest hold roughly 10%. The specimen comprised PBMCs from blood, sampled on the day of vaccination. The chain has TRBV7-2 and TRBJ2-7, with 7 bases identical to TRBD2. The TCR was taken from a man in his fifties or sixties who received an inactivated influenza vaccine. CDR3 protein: CASSSASGSSYEQYF. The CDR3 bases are TGTGCCAGCAGCTCCGCTAGCGGAAGCTCCTACGAGCAGTACTTC.